This T cell receptor beta chain was documented in a study of radiation and T cells in renal cell carcinoma. The table lists this clone with a few counts. The antigen remains undetermined. Germline lookup yields CDR1 MNHEY and CDR2 SVGAGI. The CDR3 is 13 residues long. Trimming removed 7 bases at V and 4 bases at J, with 13 bases between. Sample time point: blood 2 weeks post-SBRT. This sample's treatment: 15 Gy SBRT to primary tumor, nephrectomy 4 weeks later. This renal cell carcinoma was of the clear cell type. Clones were read by immunoSEQ multiplex PCR, and TCRdb kept only the in-frame ones, dropping some. In the table there are 150,000 or so clones, 80% to 90% of which are singletons. Notes on the study in general: In blood, top tumor clones expanded by 2 weeks, shrinking by 4.

The origin of this receptor is a woman between 50 and 59 years old with renal cell carcinoma. This chain uses TRBV6-5 with TRBJ2-5, with TRBD1 as a possible D gene (5 bases). This sample comprised blood, obtained from a patient whose treatment included radiotherapy and nephrectomy. DNA for the CDR3: TGTGCCAGCACCCTCCCCGACAGAGAGACCCAGTACTTC. Its translation: CASTLPDRETQYF.